One sample yielded the 8 T cell receptor beta chains listed below, sequenced in a study of blood T cell repertoires in COVID-19. Repertoires were generated with immunoSEQ multiplex PCR, while TCRdb's copy carries only in-frame clones and drops some. The top ten hold roughly 3% of the sample, which has hundreds of thousands of clones, 87% seen once. Material: peripheral blood. The receptor set was obtained from a man aged 18-30 years with active or convalescent COVID-19.

The V and J genes are TRBV18 and TRBJ1-6, with TRBD1 as a possible D gene (6 bases). The CDR3 extends over 16 amino acids. V lost 3 bases and J 4 bases, leaving 13 bases between the germline ends. The germline CDR1 and CDR2 sequences are KGHSH and LQKENI. The CDR3 here is CASSPTTDSYNSPLHF. In DNA form, the CDR3 reads TGTGCCAGCTCACCCACAACGGACAGTTATAATTCACCCCTCCACTTT.

The chain is built from TRBV19 and TRBJ2-3; perhaps TRBD2 as D (6 bases). With 3 bases removed from V and 0 bases from J, the gap between germline ends came to 7 bases. The CDR3 has 14 amino acids. Germline CDR1 and CDR2: LNHDA and SQIVND (reference sequence). The CDR3 loop is CASSMSGSTDTQYF. The DNA for the CDR3 is TGTGCCAGTAGTATGAGCGGGAGCACAGATACGCAGTATTTT.

The chain combines TRBV28 with TRBJ2-1; no reliable D call. Trimming cost V 6 bases and J 0 bases, with 6 bases left between them. CDR1 and CDR2 from the germline V gene are MDHEN and SYDVKM. The CDR3 runs to 13 residues. CDR3 coding DNA: TGTGCCAGCAGAGACAACTCCTACAATGAGCAGTTCTTC. Amino acid sequence: CASRDNSYNEQFF.

This clone came up a few times. The rearrangement links TRBV10-2 to TRBJ1-2; 7 bases agree with TRBD1. This CDR3 is 14 amino acids long. The trim removed 4 bases at V and 4 bases at J, leaving 6 bases unmatched. Germline V lookup: CDR1 WSHSY, CDR2 SAAADI. The CDR3 bases are TGCGCCAGCAGTGGAAAGACAGGGCTCTATGGCTACACCTTC. Residues: CASSGKTGLYGYTF.

The sample holds one count of this clone. The chain uses TRBV5-6 and TRBJ1-4; 9 nucleotides match TRBD1. Per the germline V gene, CDR1 is SGHDT and CDR2 is YYEEEE. The CDR3 is made up of 18 amino acids. V shed 0 bases, J shed 6 bases, and the junction held 12 bases outside the gene matches. Written as DNA, the CDR3 is TGTGCCAGCAGCTTGGTGGTTGGGGACAGGGAGGCGGATGAAAAACTGTTTTTT. Translating it yields CASSLVVGDREADEKLFF.

This clone was seen only once. V usage is TRBV4-2 and J usage is TRBJ1-1; D unclear. CDR1 and CDR2 from the germline V gene are LGHNA and YNFKEQ. V gave up 0 bases and J gave up 2 bases, with 7 bases separating them. This CDR3 comprises 14 residues. The CDR3 spells CASSQDPGNTEAFF. CDR3 nucleotides: TGTGCCAGCAGCCAAGATCCGGGAAACACTGAAGCTTTCTTT.

The chain links TRBV21-1 to TRBJ2-2; TRBD1 is the table's D call, not checked against the DNA. TRBV21-1 is termed a pseudogene. The CDR3 consists of 16 residues. CDR3 residues: CASSKTGRRETGELFF. The DNA for the CDR3 is TGTGCCAGCAGCAAGACAGGGCGTAGGGAGACCGGGGAGCTGTTTTTT.

The genes are TRBV3-1 (or the pseudogene TRBV3-2) and TRBJ2-1, with D maybe TRBD2 (6 bases). CDR1 is LGHDT, CDR2 YNNKEL, per germline (reference sequence). V gave up 1 base and J gave up 5 bases, with 15 bases separating them. CDR3 length equals 16 residues. Here the CDR3 DNA reads TGTGCCAGCAGCCAAGTAGGAGGGGATGGAAACAATGAGCAGTTCTTC. It yields the protein CASSQVGGDGNNEQFF.